This T cell receptor (beta chain) was observed in a study of T cells in Graves' hyperthyroidism and ophthalmopathy. The CDR3 extends over 18 amino acids. CDR1 MNHNS and CDR2 SASEGT come from the germline V gene. V lost 5 bases and J lost 0, with 22 bases in between. This clonotype was counted at least ten times. Amplified regions were TCR beta CDR3 sequences from RNA transcripts. With the HTBI primer set, the TCR CDR3 went through a first round of RT-PCR. One entry per CDR3 protein, called by TCRdb with MiXCR from the multiplex PCR reads. The sample comprises about 690,000 distinct CDR3 sequences, around 15% of which are singletons, and about 16% rests with the top ten.

This TCR came from a man between 50 and 59 years old with Graves' hyperthyroidism. This chain links TRBV6-1 with TRBJ1-1; D call uncertain. The sample consisted of blood. This chain's CDR3 is CASSSHAGRDTLNTEAFF. For the CDR3, the DNA is TGTGCCAGCAGTTCCCATGCCGGACGGGATACTCTGAACACTGAAGCTTTCTTT.